Below are 15 T cell receptor beta chains sequenced from a single sample in a study of response to subunit inactivated influenza vaccine. TCRdb processed the RT-PCR reads anew with MiXCR; each CDR3 protein has one entry. Among 600,000 to 850,000 distinct CDR3 sequences listed, about 14% were seen once. Sequencing used PBMCs from blood, obtained around 15 days before vaccination. All receptors come from a man between 50 and 59 years old who received an inactivated influenza vaccine.

The V call is TRBV25-1, the J call TRBJ2-3; 9 nucleotides line up with TRBD2. The CDR3 has 18 residues. Germline CDR1 and CDR2: MGHDK and SYGVNS. V gave up 2 bases and J gave up 6 bases; unmatched junction bases: 15. CDR3 region: CASSEKRGVAGALDTQYF. CDR3 bases: TGTGCCAGCAGTGAAAAGAGAGGAGTAGCGGGGGCCCTCGATACGCAGTATTTT.

The chain uses TRBV29-1 and TRBJ1-2, with a weak D call TRBD1 (5 bases). V gave up 4 bases and J gave up 8 bases, with 11 bases separating them. The CDR3 extends over 11 amino acids. Germline assignment: CDR1 SQVTM and CDR2 ANQGSEA. In nucleotides, the CDR3 is TGCAGCGTTGTGGGGCCAGAAGGCTACACCTTC. It yields the protein CSVVGPEGYTF.

The J gene is TRBJ2-1, the V gene TRBV24-1; tentative D call: TRBD1 (5 bases). There are 15 residues in the CDR3. Deletions cut 1 base from V and 7 bases from J, with 13 bases between. From germline, CDR1 is KGHDR and CDR2 SFDVKD. The DNA of the CDR3 is TGTGCCACCAGTGATTTCTCCAGGGATGGGAATGAGCAGTTCTTC. Its protein is CATSDFSRDGNEQFF.

The gene calls are TRBV10-3 and TRBJ2-7; no clear D. Germline V lookup: CDR1 ENHRY, CDR2 SYGVKD. The CDR3 sequence is 13 residues long. V was clipped by 2 bases and J by 2 bases, with 7 bases between them. DNA for the CDR3: TGTGCCATCAGTGAGACGCCTACCTACGAGCAGTACTTC. Its protein is CAISETPTYEQYF.

Comment on this clonotype: A far more abundant clone sits one base away, making this likely a read error. The J gene is TRBJ2-7, the V gene TRBV12-3 or TRBV12-4; 7 positions match TRBD1. CDR3 length: 13 amino acids. DNA of the CDR3: TGTACCAGCAGTCCGGGACAGACCTACGAGCAGTACTTC. Amino acid sequence: CTSSPGQTYEQYF.

The CDR3 reads CASSSPGVAGRTWNEQFF. The CDR3 nucleotides are TGTGCCAGCAGCTCCCCGGGGGTAGCGGGTAGGACGTGGAATGAGCAGTTCTTC. This chain uses TRBV11-2 with TRBJ2-1; TRBD2 matches 7 bases. V shed 4 bases and J 7 bases; nucleotides not matched to a gene: 19. The germline V gene has CDR1 SGHAT and CDR2 FQNNGV. The CDR3 consists of 18 residues.

This clonotype has more than one count but fewer than ten. The chain uses TRBV20-1 and TRBJ2-1, with 8 positions matching TRBD2. V trimming: 2 bases; J trimming: 7 bases; junction bases outside the gene matches: 10. Germline lookup yields CDR1 DFQATT and CDR2 SNEGSKA (reference sequence). The CDR3 consists of 15 residues. CDR3 bases: TGCAGTGCTAGATCCCAGGGCGGGAGGTGGAATGAGCAGTTCTTC. Translating it yields CSARSQGGRWNEQFF.

Note on this clonotype: The junction and the germline gene differ at one end; a read error may be behind it. In DNA, the CDR3 is TGCAGCGTTGTCCCTAGCGGGAGAAGAAGCAAAGATACGCAGTATTTT. It encodes CSVVPSGRRSKDTQYF. The chain links TRBV29-1 to TRBJ2-3; 10 bases align to TRBD2. The germline gives CDR1 SQVTM, CDR2 ANQGSEA. This CDR3 is 16 amino acids long.

This clonotype was counted ten times or more. The J gene is TRBJ2-1, the V gene TRBV29-1, with a tentative D call TRBD2 (6 bases). Deletions cut 6 bases from V and 0 bases from J, with 15 bases between. Germline lookup yields CDR1 SQVTM and CDR2 ANQGSEA. The CDR3 totals 15 residues. This chain's CDR3 is CSVVSRGGSYNEQFF. CDR3 in DNA: TGCAGCGTAGTTTCTAGGGGAGGCTCCTACAATGAGCAGTTCTTC.

Only a few counts were recorded for this clonotype. The CDR3 region is CASSVGTMGDNSPLHF. The CDR3 DNA reads TGTGCCAGCAGTGTAGGGACAATGGGGGATAATTCACCCCTCCACTTT. The chain recombines TRBV27 with TRBJ1-6; D is possibly TRBD1 (6 bases). Germline CDR1 MNHEY, CDR2 SMNVEV (reference sequence). The CDR3 consists of 16 residues. The V and J ends lost 5 bases and 5 bases respectively, with 16 bases between them.

This clonotype was picked up a small number of times. The chain uses TRBV6-2 or TRBV6-3 and TRBJ1-5; no definite D call. V dropped 4 bases and J dropped 0 bases, with 13 bases sitting between them. This CDR3 comprises 16 residues. Germline V gene lookup returns CDR1 MNHEY and CDR2 SVGEGT. Here the CDR3 DNA reads TGTGCCAGCAGTTTATTCGCCCGGCGTAGCAATCAGCCCCAGCATTTT. Encoded protein: CASSLFARRSNQPQHF.

The sample holds a few counts of this clonotype. The rearrangement links TRBV4-1 to TRBJ2-2; no definite D call. The CDR3 spans 15 residues. Trimming left V 0 bases short and J 3 bases short, with 8 bases between. Germline loops: CDR1 MGHRA, CDR2 YSYEKL. DNA for the CDR3: TGCGCCAGCAGCCAAGACGCCGGGTACACCGGGGAGCTGTTTTTT. It specifies CASSQDAGYTGELFF.

This sequence joins TRBV7-9 and TRBJ2-5; 7 bases are a match to TRBD1. The germline V gene has CDR1 SEHNR and CDR2 FQNEAQ (reference sequence). This CDR3 is built from 15 residues. The V segment lost 1 base and the J segment 4 bases; nucleotides outside the gene matches: 6. CDR3 in DNA: TGTGCCAGCAGCTTAGGAGCTACAGGGGCAGAGACCCAGTACTTC. It encodes CASSLGATGAETQYF.

This chain links TRBV10-3 with TRBJ1-4; D gene uncertain. The V gene lost 0 bases and the J gene lost 8 bases, with 13 bases spanning the gap. In germline, CDR1 is ENHRY, CDR2 SYGVKD. CDR3 size: 15 residues. The CDR3 loop reads CAISESTLGDEKLFF. The CDR3 nucleotides read TGTGCCATCAGTGAGTCGACCTTGGGCGACGAAAAACTGTTTTTT.

This clonotype showed up many times. The DNA for the CDR3 is TGCGCCAGCAGCGACAGCGGGAATGAGCAGTTCTTC. Protein: CASSDSGNEQFF. This chain links TRBV5-1 with TRBJ2-1; tentatively, D is TRBD2 (6 bases). V was cut by 4 bases and J by 7 bases, with 9 bases left in between. This CDR3 is built from 12 residues. The germline gives CDR1 SGHRS, CDR2 YFSETQ.